These 32 T cell receptor beta chains were sequenced from one sample in a study of follicular helper T cells after annual influenza vaccination. The method was immunoSEQ multiplex PCR; TCRdb's version includes in-frame clones alone and lacks a portion of them. The table shows fewer than 2,500 clones, with more than 75% occurring only once. Regarding time point: 2015-2016 season, pre-vaccination. The material was CXCR5- memory CD4+ T cells sorted from blood, obtained on the day of influenza vaccination. The receptors come from an adult who received the influenza vaccine.

A remark on this clone: Additional DNA sequences in this sample encode the identical CDR3. The J gene is TRBJ2-3, the V gene TRBV18; D remains unclear. Trimming removed 5 bases from V and 5 bases from J, with 23 bases in between. This CDR3 has 17 residues. Germline V gene data show CDR1 as KGHSH and CDR2 as LQKENI. CDR3 sequence reads: CASSSTLNPGELDTQYF. Written as DNA, the CDR3 is TGTGCCAGCTCATCAACGCTAAATCCAGGAGAGTTAGATACGCAGTATTTT.

CDR3 nucleotides: TGTGCCAGCAGCTTTACAACAGGGACCGGGACAGCGAACACCGGGGAGCTGTTTTTT. Protein: CASSFTTGTGTANTGELFF. The J gene is TRBJ2-2, the V gene TRBV7-6; 7 bases are shared with TRBD1. CDR1 and CDR2 from the germline V gene are SGHVS and FNYEAQ. V lost 3 bases and J lost 0; bases outside the gene matches: 13. This CDR3 spans 19 amino acids.

The chain links TRBV9 to TRBJ2-3; TRBD2 aligns across 13 bases. The CDR3 is 16 amino acids. The trim removed 4 bases at V and 0 bases at J, leaving 2 bases unmatched. Germline V CDR1 and CDR2: SGDLS, YYNGEE. The chain's CDR3 is CASSMTSGGSTDTQYF. The CDR3, as DNA: TGTGCCAGCAGCATGACTAGCGGGGGGAGCACAGATACGCAGTATTTT.

This CDR3 reads CASSQGGASRPQHF. The CDR3 nucleotides are TGTGCCAGCAGCCAGGGGGGGGCCAGTCGGCCCCAGCATTTT. The chain combines TRBV7-2 with TRBJ1-5; 7 bases fit TRBD1. CDR1 is SGHTA and CDR2 is FQGNSA in the germline V gene. CDR3 length: 14 residues. After removal of 5 bases from V and 9 bases from J, the junction contained 10 bases not matched to a gene.

The chain has TRBV11-2 and TRBJ2-7; 7 positions match TRBD1. The CDR3 is made up of 13 amino acids. Germline assignment: CDR1 SGHAT and CDR2 FQNNGV. J was trimmed by 5 bases and V by 1 base; bases with no gene match: 2. The CDR3 spells CASSLGQGDEQYF. CDR3 DNA: TGTGCCAGCAGCTTAGGACAGGGAGACGAGCAGTACTTC.

The chain couples TRBV5-4 to TRBJ2-5; 8 bases align to TRBD1. V lost 5 bases to trimming and J lost 0 bases; unmatched junction nucleotides: 6. Germline CDR1 SGHNT, CDR2 YYREEE (reference sequence). The CDR3 sequence is 15 residues long. CDR3 in amino acids: CASRRQGANQETQYF. The CDR3 DNA is TGTGCCAGCAGACGCCAGGGGGCGAACCAAGAGACCCAGTACTTC.

The CDR3 is CASSVGWGGNEKLFF. The CDR3 DNA reads TGTGCCAGCAGCGTAGGGTGGGGGGGTAATGAAAAACTGTTTTTT. V gene TRBV9 combines with J gene TRBJ1-4; weak D call: TRBD1 (5 bases). Germline-derived CDR1 and CDR2 are SGDLS and YYNGEE. This CDR3 spans 15 amino acids. V was cut by 0 bases and J by 4 bases, with 10 bases left in between.

This chain links TRBV27 with TRBJ2-7; the D call may be TRBD1 or TRBD2 (5 bases each). The CDR3 covers 13 residues. The germline CDR1 and CDR2 sequences are MNHEY and SMNVEV (reference sequence). Trimming pared 2 bases from V and 2 bases from J, leaving 7 bases between. The DNA of the CDR3 is TGTGCCAGCAGTTTAAGAGGGGCCTACGAGCAGTACTTC. Its translation is CASSLRGAYEQYF.

The J gene is TRBJ2-2, the V gene TRBV6-1, with a possible D match to TRBD1 (5 bases). From germline, CDR1 is MNHNS and CDR2 SASEGT. The V end was cut by 10 bases, the J end by 6 bases, with 12 bases between. This CDR3 contains 12 residues. CDR3 protein: CATGVGAGELFF. DNA for the CDR3: TGTGCCACGGGCGTAGGGGCCGGGGAGCTGTTTTTT.

The chain recombines TRBV5-1 with TRBJ1-2; possibly TRBD1 for D (5 bases). CDR3 length equals 14 residues. Germline values: CDR1 SGHRS, CDR2 YFSETQ. V was clipped by 0 bases and J by 4 bases, with 10 bases between them. The CDR3 protein is CASSLDGATYGYTF. As DNA, the CDR3 is TGCGCCAGCAGCTTGGACGGGGCTACCTATGGCTACACCTTC. Full variable domain (missing parts from reference TRBV5-1 and TRBJ1-2): KAGVTQTPRYLIKTRGQQVTLSCSPISGHRSVSWYQQTPGQGLQFLFEYFSETQRNKGNFPGRFSGRQFSNSRSEMNVSTLELGDSALYLCASSLDGATYGYTFGSGTRLTVV.

The V call is TRBV27, the J call TRBJ1-1; D uncertain. CDR3 size: 14 residues. Germline CDR1 and CDR2: MNHEY and SMNVEV (reference sequence). Trimming took off 3 bases at V and 1 base at J, with 9 bases between the two ends. CDR3 DNA sequence: TGTGCCAGCAGTTTCCACGGAGCGAACACTGAAGCTTTCTTT. Translated, it gives CASSFHGANTEAFF.

This chain joins TRBV5-4 and TRBJ2-1, with 7 positions matching TRBD2. Trimming cost V 1 base and J 1 base; bases outside gene matches: 5. This CDR3 region has 16 residues. Germline lookup yields CDR1 SGHNT and CDR2 YYREEE (reference sequence). The CDR3 DNA reads as TGTGCCAGCAGCTTGATAACGGGGGGTTCCTACAATGAGCAGTTCTTC. Protein: CASSLITGGSYNEQFF.

As concerns this clone: At one end, the junction sequence differs from germline, possibly due to a read error. V and J are TRBV6-6 and TRBJ1-5; D is unclear. CDR3 length: 13 residues. CDR1 is MNHNY and CDR2 is SVGAGI in the germline V gene (reference sequence). The CDR3 here is CASSNSRNQPQHF. For the CDR3, the DNA is TGTGCCAGCAGTAACTCCCGCAATCAGCCCCAGCATTTT.

The rearrangement joins TRBV10-2 to TRBJ1-5, with 7 bases lining up with TRBD1. This CDR3 comprises 15 residues. The V gene's germline CDR1 is WSHSY and CDR2 SAAADI. Trimming took 3 bases from V and 3 from J; bases not matched to a gene: 5. The CDR3 is CASSEVGQNNQPQHF. DNA of the CDR3: TGCGCCAGCAGTGAAGTGGGACAGAACAATCAGCCCCAGCATTTT.

The chain has TRBV7-8 and TRBJ1-5; 7 positions agree with TRBD1. Per the germline V gene, CDR1 is SGHVS and CDR2 is FQNEAQ. There are 16 residues in the CDR3. The junction had 7 bases not matched to a gene; V was cut back by 2 bases and J by 3 bases. The CDR3 nucleotides read TGTGCCAGCAGCTTACAACAGGGGACCTACAATCAGCCCCAGCATTTT. Translation: CASSLQQGTYNQPQHF. The complete variable domain, with remaining parts taken from reference TRBV7-8 and TRBJ1-5, reads GAGVSQSPRYKVAKRGQDVALRCDPISGHVSLFWYQQALGQGPEFLTYFQNEAQLDKSGLPSDRFFAERPEGSVSTLKIQRTQQEDSAVYLCASSLQQGTYNQPQHFGDGTRLSIL.

V usage is TRBV6-4 and J usage is TRBJ1-4; possible D gene TRBD1, 6 bases. The V end was cut by 7 bases, the J end by 6 bases, with 15 bases between. The V gene's germline CDR1 is MRHNA and CDR2 SNTAGT. This CDR3 comprises 14 residues. The CDR3 nucleotides are TGTGCCAGCACCCTCAGGGGACTCCATGAAAAACTGTTTTTT. Encoded protein: CASTLRGLHEKLFF.

This clone was observed a handful of times. The chain is built from TRBV5-1 and TRBJ2-5; 11 nucleotides align to TRBD2. After removal of 4 bases from V and 1 base from J, the junction contained 9 bases not matched to a gene. This CDR3 spans 17 amino acids. Germline V lookup: CDR1 SGHRS, CDR2 YFSETQ. The CDR3 is CASSRGATSGGQETQYF. The CDR3 bases are TGCGCCAGCAGCCGGGGGGCAACTAGCGGGGGCCAAGAGACCCAGTACTTC.

This rearrangement joins TRBV28 to TRBJ2-2; the D is unclear. The CDR3 extends over 14 amino acids. The germline V gene has CDR1 MDHEN and CDR2 SYDVKM. The germline V and J ends were trimmed by 3 bases and 5 bases, with 10 bases remaining between them. CDR3 in amino acids: CASSLGQPTGELFF. CDR3 in DNA: TGTGCCAGCAGTTTGGGCCAGCCGACCGGGGAGCTGTTTTTT.

The chain has TRBV2 and TRBJ2-3; 9 bases match TRBD1. The germline gives CDR1 SNHLY, CDR2 FYNNEI. With 7 bases clipped from V and 7 bases from J, the junction kept 9 bases outside the gene matches. There are 14 residues in the CDR3. Written as DNA, the CDR3 is TGTGCCAGCAAGGGGGGGACAGGGTCGAATACGCAGTATTTT. Translation gives CASKGGTGSNTQYF.

The rearrangement joins TRBV4-3 to TRBJ1-1; perhaps TRBD1 as D (6 bases). Between the trimmed V and J ends, which lost 0 bases and 5 bases, there was a span of 7 bases. The CDR3 has 13 amino acids. From germline, CDR1 is LGHNA and CDR2 YSLEER. Written as DNA, the CDR3 is TGCGCCAGCAGCCAAGAAGGGGGAACTGAAGCTTTCTTT. It specifies CASSQEGGTEAFF.

The genes are TRBV19 and TRBJ1-5; tentative D call: TRBD1 (6 bases). Trimming shortened V by 5 bases and J by 5 bases, and 19 bases separated the two germline ends. There are 16 residues in the CDR3. Germline values: CDR1 LNHDA, CDR2 SQIVND (reference sequence). The CDR3, as DNA: TGTGCCAGTAGTGGACGAAGGGGGGCTTGGGATCAGCCCCAGCATTTT. Amino acid sequence: CASSGRRGAWDQPQHF.

The V call is TRBV2, the J call TRBJ2-5; D gene uncertain. The V end was cut by 1 base, the J end by 5 bases, with 8 bases between. The CDR3 covers 13 residues. Germline CDR1 reads SNHLY; CDR2 reads FYNNEI. For the CDR3, the DNA is TGTGCCAGCAGTGAAGGCAGATGGGAGACCCAGTACTTC. It specifies CASSEGRWETQYF.

The chain recombines TRBV2 with TRBJ1-1; TRBD1 might be the D (6 bases). This CDR3 comprises 13 residues. The germline V and J ends were trimmed by 5 bases and 1 base, with 8 bases remaining between them. The germline CDR1 and CDR2 sequences are SNHLY and FYNNEI. CDR3 nucleotide sequence: TGTGCCAGCAGTAGAGGGGGGAACACTGAAGCTTTCTTT. Translated, it gives CASSRGGNTEAFF.

This rearrangement joins TRBV27 to TRBJ1-5; the D is unclear. The CDR3 has 13 residues. Germline assignment: CDR1 MNHEY and CDR2 SMNVEV (reference sequence). V was cut by 3 bases and J by 7 bases, with 10 bases left in between. The CDR3 loop reads CASSLGRMQPQHF. The CDR3 DNA is TGTGCCAGCAGTTTGGGTCGGATGCAGCCCCAGCATTTT.

With respect to this clone: Mismatch with germline at one junction end may stem from a read error. The chain uses TRBV5-1 and TRBJ2-1, with 11 bases fitting TRBD2. Germline CDR1 and CDR2: SGHRS and YFSETQ. The CDR3 length is 19 residues. CDR3 nucleotide sequence: TGCGCCAGCAGCTTGAATCCTAGCGGGGGGCTCGACTCCTACAATAAGCAGTTCTTC. Amino acid sequence: CASSLNPSGGLDSYNKQFF.

The V gene is TRBV7-6, the J gene TRBJ2-7, with D unresolved. V shed 5 bases and J shed 0 bases, with 8 bases lying between them. CDR1 and CDR2 from the germline V gene are SGHVS and FNYEAQ. This CDR3 comprises 13 residues. CDR3 DNA: TGTGCCAGCAGCGAGGAGATCTCCTACGAGCAGTACTTC. As protein: CASSEEISYEQYF.

V is TRBV28 and J is TRBJ2-5; tentatively, D is TRBD1 or TRBD2 (5 bases each). The germline V gene has CDR1 MDHEN and CDR2 SYDVKM. The CDR3 covers 12 residues. The V gene lost 8 bases and the J gene lost 0 bases, with 7 bases spanning the gap. This CDR3 is CASWDHQETQYF. CDR3 DNA sequence: TGTGCCAGCTGGGACCACCAAGAGACCCAGTACTTC. Full variable domain (missing parts from reference TRBV28 and TRBJ2-5): DVKVTQSSRYLVKRTGEKVFLECVQDMDHENMFWYRQDPGLGLRLIYFSYDVKMKEKGDIPEGYSVSREKKERFSLILESASTNQTSMYLCASWDHQETQYFGPGTRLLVL.

The chain uses TRBV7-2 and TRBJ1-5; D ambiguous. V was trimmed by 3 bases and J by 3 bases, leaving 3 bases between them. Per germline, CDR1 SGHTA and CDR2 FQGNSA. This CDR3 spans 12 amino acids. In DNA form, the CDR3 reads TGTGCCAGCAGCTTGGACAATCAGCCCCAGCATTTT. The encoded protein is CASSLDNQPQHF.

J is TRBJ1-3 and V is TRBV4-3, with TRBD1 identical over 7 bases. The CDR3 sequence is 13 residues long. V dropped 3 bases and J dropped 9; count of bases not matched to a gene: 5. CDR1 is LGHNA, CDR2 YSLEER, per germline. CDR3 DNA: TGCGCCAGCAGCCAGAACAGGGACAGCACCATATATTTT. It yields the protein CASSQNRDSTIYF.

The V gene is TRBV5-4, the J gene TRBJ2-5; a possible D gene is TRBD1 (5 bases). This CDR3 is 14 amino acids long. CDR1 and CDR2 from the germline V gene are SGHNT and YYREEE (reference sequence). V gave up 3 bases and J gave up 2 bases, with 11 bases separating them. CDR3 residues: CASSSPGHQETQYF. The CDR3 DNA reads TGTGCCAGCAGCTCCCCAGGGCATCAAGAGACCCAGTACTTC.

The chain couples TRBV4-3 to TRBJ2-7, with D tentatively TRBD1 (5 bases). V was shortened by 1 base and J by 4 bases, with 8 bases between the two germline ends. CDR1 is LGHNA, CDR2 YSLEER, per germline. The CDR3 has 13 residues. The CDR3 reads CASSQGTRYEQYF. The CDR3 DNA follows: TGCGCCAGCAGCCAAGGGACAAGGTACGAGCAGTACTTC.

CDR3 in DNA: TGTGCCAGCAGTGAATATGGGGGGGCGCGGGAAAAACTGTTTTTT. It translates to CASSEYGGAREKLFF. The chain uses TRBV25-1 and TRBJ1-4, with TRBD1 as a possible D gene (6 bases). Trimming removed 0 bases at V and 8 bases at J, with 13 bases between. This CDR3 contains 15 residues. Germline V gene sequence: CDR1 MGHDK, CDR2 SYGVNS. The full variable domain, completed using reference TRBV25-1 and TRBJ1-4, is EADIYQTPRYLVIGTGKKITLECSQTMGHDKMYWYQQDPGMELHLIHYSYGVNSTEKGDLSSESTVSRIRTEHFPLTLESARPSHTSQYLCASSEYGGAREKLFFGSGTQLSVL.